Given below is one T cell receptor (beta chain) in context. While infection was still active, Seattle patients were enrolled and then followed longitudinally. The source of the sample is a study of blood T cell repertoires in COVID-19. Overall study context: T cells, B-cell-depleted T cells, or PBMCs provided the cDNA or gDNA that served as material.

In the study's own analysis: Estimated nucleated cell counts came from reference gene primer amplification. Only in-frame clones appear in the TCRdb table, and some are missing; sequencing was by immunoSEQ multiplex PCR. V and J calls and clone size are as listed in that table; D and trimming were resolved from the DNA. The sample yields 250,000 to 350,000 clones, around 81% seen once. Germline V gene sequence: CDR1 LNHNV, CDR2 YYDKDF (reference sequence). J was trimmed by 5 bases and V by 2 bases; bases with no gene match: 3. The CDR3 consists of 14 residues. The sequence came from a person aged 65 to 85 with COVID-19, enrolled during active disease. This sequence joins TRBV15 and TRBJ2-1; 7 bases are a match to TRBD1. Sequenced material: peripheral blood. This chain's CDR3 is CATSRRGTDNEQFF. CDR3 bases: TGTGCCACCAGCAGACGAGGGACAGACAATGAGCAGTTCTTC. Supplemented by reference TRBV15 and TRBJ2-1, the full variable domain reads DAMVIQNPRYQVTQFGKPVTLSCSQTLNHNVMYWYQQKSSQAPKLLFHYYDKDFNNEADTPDNFQSRRPNTSFCFLDIRSPGLGDTAMYLCATSRRGTDNEQFFGPGTRLTVL.